This T cell receptor beta chain was obtained from a study of T cells in Graves' hyperthyroidism and ophthalmopathy. CDR3 length: 17 residues. J lost 1 base, V lost 4 bases, and 9 bases had no gene match. Germline V gives CDR1 SGHTA, CDR2 FQGTGA. Amplified regions were TCR beta CDR3 sequences from RNA transcripts. HTBI primers were employed in a first-round RT-PCR of the TCR CDR3. TCRdb reanalysed the multiplex PCR reads using MiXCR and keeps one entry per CDR3 protein. In the table there are 500,000 to 600,000 distinct CDR3 sequences, approximately 48% of which are singletons. The sequenced sample consisted of peripheral blood or thyroid tissue (not recorded which). The TCR originated in an adult woman with Graves' disease, either hyperthyroidism or ophthalmopathy (not recorded which). V gene TRBV7-3 combines with J gene TRBJ2-4; 8 positions match TRBD2. The CDR3 region has the DNA TGTGCCAGCAGCTCTCCAGCGGGAGTGGGGGCCAAAAACATTCAGTACTTC. As protein: CASSSPAGVGAKNIQYF.